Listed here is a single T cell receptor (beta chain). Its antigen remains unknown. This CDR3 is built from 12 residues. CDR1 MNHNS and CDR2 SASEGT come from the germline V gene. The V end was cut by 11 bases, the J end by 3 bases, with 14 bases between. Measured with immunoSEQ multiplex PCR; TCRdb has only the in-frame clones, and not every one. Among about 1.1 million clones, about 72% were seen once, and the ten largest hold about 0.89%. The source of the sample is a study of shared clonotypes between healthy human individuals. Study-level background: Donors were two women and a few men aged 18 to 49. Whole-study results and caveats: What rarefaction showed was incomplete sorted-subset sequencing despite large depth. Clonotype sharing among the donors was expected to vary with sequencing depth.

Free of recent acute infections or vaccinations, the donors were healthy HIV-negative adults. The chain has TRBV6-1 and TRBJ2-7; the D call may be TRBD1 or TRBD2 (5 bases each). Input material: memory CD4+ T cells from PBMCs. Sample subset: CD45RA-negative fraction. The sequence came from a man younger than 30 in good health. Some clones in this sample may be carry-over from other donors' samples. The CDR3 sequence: CASGARRYEQYF. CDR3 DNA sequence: TGTGCCTCCGGGGCCCGACGCTACGAGCAGTACTTC.